The 14 T cell receptor beta chains presented below share a single source sample, sequenced in a study of vaccination effects on CD4 cells after COVID-19. No antigen is known for these receptors. TCRdb keeps only in-frame clones here, not all; method: immunoSEQ multiplex PCR. The sample gives roughly 42,000 clones, under 70% of which show up once; 26% is in the top ten. Antigen-specific CD4+ T cells were expanded (with viral peptide pools) by the ViraFEST assay ahead of sequencing. On day 10 of culture, CD4+ T cells were separated out. Vaccine recipients, nucleocapsid antibody negative, had no prior SARS-CoV-2 infection. The specimen comprised CD4+ T cells from PBMCs cultured with HCoV-OC43 spike peptides, sampled before COVID-19 vaccination. Subset defined: HCoV-OC43 spike overlapping peptide pool stimulation. Receptors originate from a human donor who received a COVID-19 vaccine.

The chain carries TRBV30 and TRBJ1-2; D is possibly TRBD1 (5 bases). The V end lost 5 bases, the J end lost 4 bases, and 11 bases lay between the germline ends. The CDR3 is 12 residues long. Germline V CDR1 and CDR2: GTSNPN, SVGIG (reference sequence). In DNA, the CDR3 is TGTGCCTGGGGGGACGGGGGCTATGGCTACACCTTC. Residues: CAWGDGGYGYTF.

This rearrangement joins TRBV19 to TRBJ2-6, with D possibly being TRBD1 (6 bases). The V and J ends lost 5 bases and 1 base respectively, with 12 bases between them. CDR3 length: 16 amino acids. Germline loops: CDR1 LNHDA, CDR2 SQIVND (reference sequence). The DNA of the CDR3 is TGTGCCAGTAGTGTTCAGGGGCTTTCTGGGGCCAACGTCCTGACTTTC. It is translated as CASSVQGLSGANVLTF.

The rearrangement uses TRBV28 and TRBJ2-7, with unresolved D. Germline V gene sequence: CDR1 MDHEN, CDR2 SYDVKM. The CDR3 is 13 amino acids. V shed 1 base and J shed 5 bases, with 9 bases lying between them. CDR3 sequence reads: CASSLSPKDEQYF. The CDR3 nucleotides read TGTGCCAGCAGTTTATCCCCAAAGGACGAGCAGTACTTC.

J is TRBJ1-1 and V is TRBV6-5, with no clear D. The CDR3 sequence is 12 residues long. The germline gives CDR1 MNHEY, CDR2 SVGAGI. V was clipped by 6 bases and J by 6 bases, with 11 bases between them. CDR3 sequence reads: CASSQSWSEAFF. CDR3 sequence (DNA): TGTGCCAGCAGCCAGAGTTGGTCTGAAGCTTTCTTT.

V is TRBV19 and J is TRBJ1-2, with 11 bases identical to TRBD1. Germline trimming cut 1 base from V and 5 bases from J; bases unmatched to any gene: 3. The germline gives CDR1 LNHDA, CDR2 SQIVND (reference sequence). The CDR3 spans 15 residues. The DNA of the CDR3 is TGTGCCAGTAGTATAGCCGGGACAGGGGGTTATGGCTACACCTTC. Translated: CASSIAGTGGYGYTF.

The V gene is TRBV7-9, the J gene TRBJ1-1; TRBD1 might be the D (6 bases). V was shortened by 0 bases and J by 8 bases, with 16 bases between the two germline ends. In germline, CDR1 is SEHNR, CDR2 FQNEAQ (reference sequence). The CDR3 covers 15 residues. CDR3 region: CASSLALKQGKEAFF. CDR3 nucleotide sequence: TGTGCCAGCAGCTTAGCGCTGAAACAGGGTAAGGAAGCTTTCTTT.

This chain connects TRBV6-5 to TRBJ2-2; no definite D call. Germline CDR1 MNHEY, CDR2 SVGAGI. This CDR3 spans 15 amino acids. Trimming removed 6 bases from V and 4 bases from J, with 15 bases in between. CDR3 amino acids: CASRGKGDSTGELFF. Here the CDR3 DNA reads TGTGCCAGCAGGGGCAAGGGTGACTCCACCGGGGAGCTGTTTTTT.

The chain uses TRBV19 and TRBJ2-5; tentatively, D is TRBD1 (6 bases). The CDR3 extends over 13 amino acids. CDR1 is LNHDA, CDR2 SQIVND, per germline (reference sequence). Deletions cut 5 bases from V and 7 bases from J, with 14 bases between. Written as DNA, the CDR3 is TGTGCCAGTAGTGCAACAGGGTTTGGGACCCAGTACTTC. It specifies CASSATGFGTQYF.

This clone occurred once. The chain has TRBV19 and TRBJ1-5; a possible D gene is TRBD1 (6 bases). This CDR3 is 14 amino acids long. CDR1 and CDR2 from the germline V gene are LNHDA and SQIVND (reference sequence). With 7 bases removed from V and 0 bases from J, the gap between germline ends came to 10 bases. The CDR3 here is CASKGGVSNQPQHF. The CDR3 DNA reads TGTGCCAGTAAGGGGGGGGTTAGCAATCAGCCCCAGCATTTT. Filled out from reference TRBV19 and TRBJ1-5, the complete variable domain reads DGGITQSPKYLFRKEGQNVTLSCEQNLNHDAMYWYRQDPGQGLRLIYYSQIVNDFQKGDIAEGYSVSREKKESFPLTVTSAQKNPTAFYLCASKGGVSNQPQHFGDGTRLSIL.

This chain joins TRBV7-8 and TRBJ2-5; 11 nucleotides agree with TRBD2. The CDR3 covers 14 residues. Trimming cost V 8 bases and J 6 bases; bases outside gene matches: 8. Germline V gene sequence: CDR1 SGHVS, CDR2 FQNEAQ. DNA of the CDR3: TGTGCCAGCGCCGGCACTAGCGGGAGCAAGACCCAGTACTTC. This encodes CASAGTSGSKTQYF.

The V call is TRBV30, the J call TRBJ1-2; TRBD1 might be the D (6 bases). The CDR3 has 13 residues. Looked up from germline, CDR1 is GTSNPN and CDR2 is SVGIG (reference sequence). The V gene lost 4 bases and the J gene lost 5 bases, with 14 bases spanning the gap. The CDR3 nucleotides read TGTGCCTGGATCCCGACAGGAGAGTATGGCTACACCTTC. Protein product: CAWIPTGEYGYTF. The whole variable domain, filled in from reference TRBV30 and TRBJ1-2, reads SQTIHQWPATLVQPVGSPLSLECTVEGTSNPNLYWYRQAAGRGLQLLFYSVGIGQISSEVPQNLSASRPQDRQFILSSKKLLLSDSGFYLCAWIPTGEYGYTFGSGTRLTVV.

The V gene is TRBV5-5, the J gene TRBJ1-2; perhaps TRBD1 as D (5 bases). From germline, CDR1 is SGHKS and CDR2 YYEKEE (reference sequence). V shed 0 bases and J shed 2 bases, with 5 bases lying between them. The CDR3 is 13 amino acids. Here the CDR3 reads CASSLAGNYGYTF. The CDR3 DNA reads as TGTGCCAGCAGCTTGGCAGGGAACTATGGCTACACCTTC.

This rearrangement joins TRBV21-1 to TRBJ2-7. TRBV21-1 represents a pseudogene. The CDR3 extends over 13 amino acids. The CDR3 spells CASSLGRSYEQYF. The CDR3 DNA reads TGTGCCAGCAGTCTAGGCAGGTCCTACGAGCAGTACTTC.

The rearrangement links TRBV11-2 to TRBJ1-6; D ambiguous. Looked up from germline, CDR1 is SGHAT and CDR2 is FQNNGV. Trimming took 0 bases from V and 3 from J, leaving 9 bases between them. CDR3 size: 16 residues. CDR3 sequence reads: CASSLDGSYYNSPLHF. For the CDR3, the DNA is TGTGCCAGCAGCTTAGATGGGTCCTACTATAATTCACCCCTCCACTTT.